Presented here are 5 T cell receptor beta chains from one specimen sequenced in a study of OX40 agonist ivuxolimab in advanced cancers. Libraries were prepared by immunoSEQ multiplex PCR; TCRdb keeps only in-frame clonotypes and omits some of them. This table holds approximately 74,000 clones, around 85% found once. The specimen was CD4+ or CD8+ T cells sorted from blood, collected in a trial of the OX40 agonist ivuxolimab. Source of these receptors: an adult with an advanced solid tumor such as melanoma, head and neck, liver or kidney cancer.

CDR3 sequence: CASSIARTGTYEQYF. DNA for the CDR3: TGTGCCAGTAGTATAGCAAGGACAGGAACCTACGAGCAGTACTTC. This chain uses TRBV19 with TRBJ2-7, with 7 bases matching TRBD1. The CDR3 length is 15 residues. After removal of 1 base from V and 2 bases from J, the junction contained 5 bases not matched to a gene. CDR1 is LNHDA and CDR2 is SQIVND in the germline V gene (reference sequence).

This clone was observed a handful of times. The chain employs TRBV5-1 and TRBJ2-7; TRBD1 is a possible D gene (5 bases). This CDR3 has 11 amino acids. V lost 6 bases to trimming and J lost 3 bases, with 7 bases between them. Germline V CDR1 and CDR2: SGHRS, YFSETQ. CDR3 region: CASTDSYEQYF. Here the CDR3 DNA reads TGCGCCAGCACAGACAGCTACGAGCAGTACTTC.

The gene calls are TRBV21-1 and TRBJ2-7. TRBV21-1 represents a pseudogene. CDR3 length: 15 amino acids. The CDR3 spells CASSVSGTETYEQYF. In nucleotides, the CDR3 is TGTGCCAGCAGCGTTTCCGGGACGGAGACCTACGAGCAGTACTTC.

J is TRBJ2-2 and V is TRBV29-1; D unclear. This CDR3 is built from 12 residues. Between the trimmed V and J ends, which lost 2 bases and 4 bases, there was a span of 5 bases. Germline V gene data show CDR1 as SQVTM and CDR2 as ANQGSEA. CDR3 sequence reads: CSVERATGELFF. The DNA of the CDR3 is TGCAGCGTTGAAAGGGCCACCGGGGAGCTGTTTTTT.

The rearrangement joins TRBV5-4 to TRBJ2-7; D not resolved. The CDR3 runs 11 residues. Deletions cut 4 bases from V and 7 bases from J, with 9 bases between. Germline V gene data show CDR1 as SGHNT and CDR2 as YYREEE (reference sequence). DNA of the CDR3: TGTGCCAGCAGCCGCCAAGAGGAGCAGTACTTC. It translates to CASSRQEEQYF.